This TCR beta chain came from a study of cytomegalovirus exposure and HLA in healthy donors. Study-level points and caveats: TCR beta chains associated with HLA were, in a later analysis, more clonally expanded than equally common others. Reports indicated that the classifier achieved high specificity and sensitivity in diagnosing cytomegalovirus status.

60 Vbeta and 13 Jbeta primers were used in PCR. Here immunoSEQ multiplex PCR was the method, and the copy in TCRdb shows in-frame clones only, minus some. The repertoire consists of approximately 220,000 clones, with approximately 68% occurring once and the leading ten covering 1.5% to 2%. Concerning this clone itself: Its specificity is not known.

At sampling all donors were nominally healthy, likely with unrecorded immune exposures. Sequencing was carried out using PBMCs. This TCR derives from a woman in her 30s in good health and CMV-seronegative.

Here the CDR3 reads CASSPAGTSGAGSYEQYF. Written as DNA, the CDR3 is TGTGCCAGCTCACCCGCTGGAACTAGCGGGGCCGGCTCCTACGAGCAGTACTTC. The chain uses TRBV18 and TRBJ2-5; 10 bases match TRBD2. The DNA matches TRBJ2-7 better at its end, which makes the J call doubtful. The germline CDR1 and CDR2 sequences are KGHSH and LQKENI. The CDR3 runs to 18 residues.